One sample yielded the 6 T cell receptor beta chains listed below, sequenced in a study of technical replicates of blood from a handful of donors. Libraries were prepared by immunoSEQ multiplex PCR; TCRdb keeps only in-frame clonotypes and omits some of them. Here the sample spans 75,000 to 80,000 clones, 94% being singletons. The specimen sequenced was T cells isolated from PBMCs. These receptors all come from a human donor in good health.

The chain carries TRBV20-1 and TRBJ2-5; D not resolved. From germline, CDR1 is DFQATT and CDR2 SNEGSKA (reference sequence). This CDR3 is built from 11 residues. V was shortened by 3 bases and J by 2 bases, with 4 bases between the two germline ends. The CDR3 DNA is TGCAGTGCTAGTCTGCAAGAGACCCAGTACTTC. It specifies CSASLQETQYF.

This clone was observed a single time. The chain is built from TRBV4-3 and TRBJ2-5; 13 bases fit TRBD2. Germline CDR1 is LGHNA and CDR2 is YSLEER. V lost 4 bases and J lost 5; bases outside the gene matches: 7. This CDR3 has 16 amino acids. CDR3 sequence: CASSRGLAGAQETQYF. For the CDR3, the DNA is TGCGCCAGCAGCCGAGGACTAGCGGGAGCCCAGGAGACCCAGTACTTC.

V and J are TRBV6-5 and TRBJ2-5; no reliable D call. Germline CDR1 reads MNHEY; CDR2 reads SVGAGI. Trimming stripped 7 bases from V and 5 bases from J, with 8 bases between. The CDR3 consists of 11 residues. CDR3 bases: TGTGCCAGCACTCGGTTGGAGACCCAGTACTTC. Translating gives CASTRLETQYF.

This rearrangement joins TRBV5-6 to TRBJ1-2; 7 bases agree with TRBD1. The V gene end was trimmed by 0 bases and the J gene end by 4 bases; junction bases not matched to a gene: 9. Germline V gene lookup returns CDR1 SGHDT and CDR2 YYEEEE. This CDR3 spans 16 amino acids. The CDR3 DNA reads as TGTGCCAGCAGCTTGGATCTCGAGGGGGCGATCTATGGCTACACCTTC. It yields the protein CASSLDLEGAIYGYTF.

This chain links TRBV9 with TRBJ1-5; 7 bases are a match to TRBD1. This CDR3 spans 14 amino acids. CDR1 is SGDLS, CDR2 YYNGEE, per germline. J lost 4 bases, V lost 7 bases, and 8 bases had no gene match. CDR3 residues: CASGRGGGNQPQHF. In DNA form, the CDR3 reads TGTGCCAGCGGCCGAGGGGGCGGGAATCAGCCCCAGCATTTT.

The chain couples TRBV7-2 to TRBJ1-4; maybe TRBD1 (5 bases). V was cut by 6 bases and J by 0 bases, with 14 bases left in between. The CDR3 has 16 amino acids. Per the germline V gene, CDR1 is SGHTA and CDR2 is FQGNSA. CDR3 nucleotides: TGTGCCAGCAGTCGAAGACAGACTGCAACTAATGAAAAACTGTTTTTT. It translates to CASSRRQTATNEKLFF.